This TCR beta chain derives from a study of cytomegalovirus exposure and HLA in healthy donors. The sample holds one count of this clone. Germline V gene lookup returns CDR1 MNHEY and CDR2 SMNVEV (reference sequence). V gave up 6 bases and J gave up 5 bases, with 16 bases separating them. This CDR3 spans 14 amino acids. The PCR made use of 60 Vbeta and 13 Jbeta primers. Sequencing used immunoSEQ multiplex PCR; TCRdb keeps in-frame clones, though not all of them. Among 150,000 to 200,000 clones, roughly 87% were seen once, and the ten largest hold about 0.23%. The sequence derives from a girl under three years old in good health and CMV-seronegative. The V and J genes are TRBV27 and TRBJ2-5; possible D gene TRBD2, 6 bases. Sequences were obtained from PBMCs. The DNA of the CDR3 is TGTGCCAGCAGGCCCCTGGAGGGGTCGGAGACCCAGTACTTC. Translating gives CASRPLEGSETQYF.